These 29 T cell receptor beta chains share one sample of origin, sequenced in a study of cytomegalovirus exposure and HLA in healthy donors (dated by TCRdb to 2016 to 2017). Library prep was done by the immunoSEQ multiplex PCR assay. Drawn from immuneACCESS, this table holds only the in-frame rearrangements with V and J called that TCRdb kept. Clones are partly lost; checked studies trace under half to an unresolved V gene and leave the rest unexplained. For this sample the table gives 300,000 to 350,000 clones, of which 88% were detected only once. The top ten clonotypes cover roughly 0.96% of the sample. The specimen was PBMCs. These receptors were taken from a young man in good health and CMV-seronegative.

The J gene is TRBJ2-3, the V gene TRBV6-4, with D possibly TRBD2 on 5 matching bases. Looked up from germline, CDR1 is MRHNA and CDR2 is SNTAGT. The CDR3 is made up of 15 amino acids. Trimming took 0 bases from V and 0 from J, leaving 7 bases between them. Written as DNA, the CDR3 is TGTGCCAGCAGTGACTCCGCGGGCAGCACAGATACGCAGTATTTT. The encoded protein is CASSDSAGSTDTQYF.

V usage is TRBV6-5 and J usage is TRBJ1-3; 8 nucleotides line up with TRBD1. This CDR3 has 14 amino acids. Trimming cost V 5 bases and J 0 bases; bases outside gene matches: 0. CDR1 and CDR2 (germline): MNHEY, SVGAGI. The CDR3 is CASSTGGSGNTIYF. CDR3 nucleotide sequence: TGTGCCAGCAGTACAGGGGGCTCTGGAAACACCATATATTTT.

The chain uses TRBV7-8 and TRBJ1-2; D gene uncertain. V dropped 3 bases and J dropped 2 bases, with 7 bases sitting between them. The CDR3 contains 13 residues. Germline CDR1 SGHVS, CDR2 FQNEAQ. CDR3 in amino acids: CASSFSLNYGYTF. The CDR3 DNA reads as TGTGCCAGCAGCTTTTCCCTAAACTATGGCTACACCTTC.

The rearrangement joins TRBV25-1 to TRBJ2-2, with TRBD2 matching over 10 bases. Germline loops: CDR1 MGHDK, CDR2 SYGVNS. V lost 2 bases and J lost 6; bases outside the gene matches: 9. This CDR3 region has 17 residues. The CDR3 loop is CASSESISGGFAGELFF. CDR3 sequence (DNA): TGTGCCAGCAGTGAAAGTATTAGCGGGGGGTTCGCCGGGGAGCTGTTTTTT.

As DNA, the CDR3 is TGTGCCAGCAGCGCCAGGGGGAATTGGGCGTCCGAGCAGTACTTC. Translated: CASSARGNWASEQYF. The rearrangement joins TRBV9 to TRBJ2-7; TRBD1 aligns across 7 bases. This CDR3 spans 15 amino acids. The germline CDR1 and CDR2 sequences are SGDLS and YYNGEE. J lost 6 bases, V lost 3 bases, and 12 bases had no gene match.

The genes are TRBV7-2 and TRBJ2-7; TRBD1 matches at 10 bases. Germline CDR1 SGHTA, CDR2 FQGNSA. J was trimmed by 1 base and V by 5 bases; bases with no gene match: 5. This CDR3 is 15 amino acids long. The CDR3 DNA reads TGTGCCAGCAGCGGCCGGGACAGGGGTTCCTACGAGCAGTACTTC. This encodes CASSGRDRGSYEQYF.

The CDR3 region has the DNA TGTGCCAGCAGTCCATGGGGACAGGGTAATAATGGCTACACCTTC. Its protein product is CASSPWGQGNNGYTF. The V call is TRBV27, the J call TRBJ1-2, with 9 bases lining up with TRBD1. CDR1 MNHEY and CDR2 SMNVEV come from the germline V gene (reference sequence). This CDR3 contains 15 residues. Unmatched junction bases numbered 10, after V lost 5 bases and J lost 6 bases.

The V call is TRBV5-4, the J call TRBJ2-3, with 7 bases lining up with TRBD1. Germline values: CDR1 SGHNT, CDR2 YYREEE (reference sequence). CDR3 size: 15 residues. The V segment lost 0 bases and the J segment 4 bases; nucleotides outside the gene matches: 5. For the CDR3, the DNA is TGTGCCAGCAGCTTGGGACAGGGTGTCCCAGATACGCAGTATTTT. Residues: CASSLGQGVPDTQYF.

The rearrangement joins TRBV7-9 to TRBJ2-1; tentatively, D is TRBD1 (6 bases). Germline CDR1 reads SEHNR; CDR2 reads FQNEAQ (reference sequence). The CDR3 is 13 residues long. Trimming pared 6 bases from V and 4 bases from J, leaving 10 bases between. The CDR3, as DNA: TGTGCCAGCAGTCATGGACAGTACAATGAGCAGTTCTTC. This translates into CASSHGQYNEQFF.

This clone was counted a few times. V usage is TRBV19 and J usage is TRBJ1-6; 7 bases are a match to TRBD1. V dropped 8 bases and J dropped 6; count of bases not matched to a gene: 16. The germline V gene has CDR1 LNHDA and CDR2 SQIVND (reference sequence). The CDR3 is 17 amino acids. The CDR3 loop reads CASGRFPTGTVNSPLHF. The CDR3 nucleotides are TGTGCCAGTGGTAGATTTCCGACCGGGACAGTTAATTCACCCCTCCACTTT.

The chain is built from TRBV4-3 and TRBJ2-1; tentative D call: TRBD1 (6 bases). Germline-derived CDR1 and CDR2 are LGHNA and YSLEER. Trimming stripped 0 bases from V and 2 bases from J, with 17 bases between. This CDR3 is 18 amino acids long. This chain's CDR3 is CASSQDGGLTVPYNEQFF. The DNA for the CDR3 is TGCGCCAGCAGCCAAGATGGGGGCCTAACGGTGCCCTACAATGAGCAGTTCTTC.

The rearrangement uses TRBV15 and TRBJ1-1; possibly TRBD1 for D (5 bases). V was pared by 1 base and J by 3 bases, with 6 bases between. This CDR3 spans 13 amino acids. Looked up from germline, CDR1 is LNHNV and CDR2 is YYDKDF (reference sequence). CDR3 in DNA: TGTGCCACCAGCAGAGGGGGGGACACTGAAGCTTTCTTT. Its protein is CATSRGGDTEAFF.

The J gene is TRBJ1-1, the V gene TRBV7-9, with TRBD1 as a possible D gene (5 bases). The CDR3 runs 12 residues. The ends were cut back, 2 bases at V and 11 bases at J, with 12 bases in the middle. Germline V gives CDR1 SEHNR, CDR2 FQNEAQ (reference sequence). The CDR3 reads CASSLRQGGAFF. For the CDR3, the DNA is TGTGCCAGCAGCTTAAGGCAGGGAGGCGCTTTCTTT.

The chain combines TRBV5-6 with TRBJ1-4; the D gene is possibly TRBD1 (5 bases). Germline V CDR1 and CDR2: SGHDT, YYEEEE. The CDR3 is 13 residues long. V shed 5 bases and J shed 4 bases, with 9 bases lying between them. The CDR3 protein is CASSTGINEKLFF. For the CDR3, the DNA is TGTGCCAGCAGTACAGGTATTAATGAAAAACTGTTTTTT. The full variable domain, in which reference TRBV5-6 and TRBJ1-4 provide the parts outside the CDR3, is DAGVTQSPTHLIKTRGQQVTLRCSPKSGHDTVSWYQQALGQGPQFIFQYYEEEERQRGNFPDRFSGHQFPNYSSELNVNALLLGDSALYLCASSTGINEKLFFGSGTQLSVL.

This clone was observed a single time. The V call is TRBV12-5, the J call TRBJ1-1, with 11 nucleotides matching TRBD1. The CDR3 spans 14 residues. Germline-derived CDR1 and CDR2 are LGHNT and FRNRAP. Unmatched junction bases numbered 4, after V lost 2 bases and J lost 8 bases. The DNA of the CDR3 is TGTGCTAGTGGTTTGCTAGGACAGGGGGCCGAAGCTTTCTTT. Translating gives CASGLLGQGAEAFF.

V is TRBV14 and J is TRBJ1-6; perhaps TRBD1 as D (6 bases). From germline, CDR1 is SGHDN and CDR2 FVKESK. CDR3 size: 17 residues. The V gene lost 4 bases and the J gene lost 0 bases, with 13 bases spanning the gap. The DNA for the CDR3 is TGTGCCAGCAGCCTTGGACAGACGAGCTCCTATAATTCACCCCTCCACTTT. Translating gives CASSLGQTSSYNSPLHF.

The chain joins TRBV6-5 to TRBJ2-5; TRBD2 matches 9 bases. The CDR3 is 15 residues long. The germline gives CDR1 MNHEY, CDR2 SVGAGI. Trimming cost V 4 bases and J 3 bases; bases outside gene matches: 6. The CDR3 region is CASSFVASGEETQYF. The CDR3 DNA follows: TGTGCCAGCAGTTTTGTTGCTAGCGGGGAAGAGACCCAGTACTTC.

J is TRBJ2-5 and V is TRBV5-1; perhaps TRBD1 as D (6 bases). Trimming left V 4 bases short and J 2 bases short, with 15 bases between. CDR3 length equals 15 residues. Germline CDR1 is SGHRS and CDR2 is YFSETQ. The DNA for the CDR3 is TGCGCCAGCAGCCGCAGCCAGGGGCCTCAAGAGACCCAGTACTTC. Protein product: CASSRSQGPQETQYF.

CDR3 in DNA: TGTGCCAGCAGTGACCTCCGGAACACCGGGGAGCTGTTTTTT. This gives the protein CASSDLRNTGELFF. The gene calls are TRBV2 and TRBJ2-2; D not resolved. V was clipped by 3 bases and J by 1 base, with 6 bases between them. Germline CDR1 SNHLY, CDR2 FYNNEI. This CDR3 is built from 14 residues.

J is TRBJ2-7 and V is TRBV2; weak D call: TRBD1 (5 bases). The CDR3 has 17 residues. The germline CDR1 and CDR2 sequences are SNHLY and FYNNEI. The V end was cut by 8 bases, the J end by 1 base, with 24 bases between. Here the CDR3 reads CASPAGPSNIESYEQYF. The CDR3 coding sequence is TGTGCCAGCCCTGCAGGGCCGTCAAACATAGAATCCTACGAGCAGTACTTC.

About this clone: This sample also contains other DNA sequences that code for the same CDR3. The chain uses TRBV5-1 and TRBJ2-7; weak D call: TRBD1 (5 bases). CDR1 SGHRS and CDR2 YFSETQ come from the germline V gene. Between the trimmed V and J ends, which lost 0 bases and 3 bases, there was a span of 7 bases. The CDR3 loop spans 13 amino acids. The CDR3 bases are TGCGCCAGCAGCTTGGGACAGAACTACGAGCAGTACTTC. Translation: CASSLGQNYEQYF.

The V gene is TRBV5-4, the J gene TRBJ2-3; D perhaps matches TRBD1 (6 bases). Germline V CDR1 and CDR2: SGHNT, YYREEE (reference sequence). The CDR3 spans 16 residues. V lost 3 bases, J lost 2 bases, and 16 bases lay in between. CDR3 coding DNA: TGTGCCAGCAGCTCGATCGGGACAATATTCACAGATACGCAGTATTTT. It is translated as CASSSIGTIFTDTQYF.

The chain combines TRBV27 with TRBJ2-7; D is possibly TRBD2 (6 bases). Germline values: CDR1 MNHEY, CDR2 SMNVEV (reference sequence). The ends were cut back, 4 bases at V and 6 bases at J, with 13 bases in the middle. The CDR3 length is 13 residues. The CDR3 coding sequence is TGTGCCAGCAGTTCCGCAGGAGGGACCGAGCAGTACTTC. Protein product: CASSSAGGTEQYF.

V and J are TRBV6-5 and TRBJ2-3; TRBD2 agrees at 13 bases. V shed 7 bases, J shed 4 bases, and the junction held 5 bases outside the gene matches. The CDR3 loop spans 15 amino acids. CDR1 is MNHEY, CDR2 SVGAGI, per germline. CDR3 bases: TGTGCCAGCACCGAACTAGCGGGGGGGCCAGATACGCAGTATTTT. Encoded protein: CASTELAGGPDTQYF.

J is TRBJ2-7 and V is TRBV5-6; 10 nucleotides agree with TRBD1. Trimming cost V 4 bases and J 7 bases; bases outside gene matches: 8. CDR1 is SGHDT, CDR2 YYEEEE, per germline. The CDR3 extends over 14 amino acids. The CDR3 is CASSLGQGMREQYF. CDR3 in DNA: TGTGCCAGCAGCCTGGGACAGGGGATGAGGGAGCAGTACTTC. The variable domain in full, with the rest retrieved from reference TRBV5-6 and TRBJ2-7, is DAGVTQSPTHLIKTRGQQVTLRCSPKSGHDTVSWYQQALGQGPQFIFQYYEEEERQRGNFPDRFSGHQFPNYSSELNVNALLLGDSALYLCASSLGQGMREQYFGPGTRLTVT.

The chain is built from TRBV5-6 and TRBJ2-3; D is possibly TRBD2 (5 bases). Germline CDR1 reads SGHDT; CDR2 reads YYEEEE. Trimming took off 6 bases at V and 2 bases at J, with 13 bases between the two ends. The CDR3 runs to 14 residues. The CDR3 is CASTPAGHTDTQYF. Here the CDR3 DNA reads TGTGCCAGCACCCCCGCGGGCCACACAGATACGCAGTATTTT.

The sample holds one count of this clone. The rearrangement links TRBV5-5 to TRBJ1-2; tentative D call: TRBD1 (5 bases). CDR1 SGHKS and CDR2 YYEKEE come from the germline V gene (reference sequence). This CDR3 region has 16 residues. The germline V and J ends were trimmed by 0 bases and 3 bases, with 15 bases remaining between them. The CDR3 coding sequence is TGTGCCAGCAGCTTGGTCGGCGCCAGGGTATACTATGGCTACACCTTC. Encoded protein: CASSLVGARVYYGYTF.

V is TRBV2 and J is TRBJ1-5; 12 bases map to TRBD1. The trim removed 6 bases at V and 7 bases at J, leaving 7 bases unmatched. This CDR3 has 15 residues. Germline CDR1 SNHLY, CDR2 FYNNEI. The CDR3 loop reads CASRAGTGGLQPQHF. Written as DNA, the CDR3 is TGTGCCAGCAGGGCCGGGACAGGGGGCTTACAGCCCCAGCATTTT.

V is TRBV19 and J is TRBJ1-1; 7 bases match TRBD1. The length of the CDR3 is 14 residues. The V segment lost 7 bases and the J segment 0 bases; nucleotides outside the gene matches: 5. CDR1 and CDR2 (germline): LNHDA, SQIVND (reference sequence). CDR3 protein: CASTKGQLNTEAFF. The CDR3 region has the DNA TGTGCCAGTACTAAGGGACAGCTGAACACTGAAGCTTTCTTT.